Below are 14 T cell receptor beta chains sequenced from a single sample in a study of CXCR3-negative and CXCR3-positive naive CD8 T cells. Study findings and constraints: Greater hydrophobicity was found in TRB CDR3s of CXCR3-positive naive cells than of CXCR3-negative naive cells.

Antigens for these TCRs are unknown. Preparation of TRB cDNA libraries relied on 5' RACE carrying UMI labels. Each CDR3 protein gets one entry in TCRdb, which reprocessed the 5' RACE reads and gives no DNA. The data show 50,000 to 65,000 distinct CDR3 sequences, and the top ten clones hold about 0.84%. Sequencing was carried out using naive CXCR3+ CD8+ T cells from blood. Subset denoted: CD45RO-CCR7+CD27+CD95- naive CD8+ T cells expressing CXCR3 (TNR3+). The receptor set was obtained from a human donor in good health. Some clones in this sample may be carry-over from other donors' samples.

The chain joins TRBV12-3 or TRBV12-4 to TRBJ1-2. CDR3 length: 14 amino acids. CDR3 amino acids: CASSLGSWGNGYTF.

This sequence joins TRBV6-2 or TRBV6-3 and TRBJ2-1; there is no DNA to check the TCRdb D call of TRBD1. Germline CDR1 MNHEY, CDR2 SVGEGT. This CDR3 has 17 amino acids. This chain's CDR3 is CASSSLGTGGIWNEQFF.

This chain connects TRBV7-9 to TRBJ2-5; the D call from TCRdb, TRBD2, cannot be confirmed without DNA. The CDR3 is made up of 15 amino acids. The germline gives CDR1 SEHNR, CDR2 FQNEAQ (reference sequence). Here the CDR3 reads CASSSGTRGLETQYF.

The chain joins TRBV9 to TRBJ2-1; TCRdb's D gene call, TRBD2, goes unchecked for lack of DNA. CDR3 size: 16 residues. Germline CDR1 SGDLS, CDR2 YYNGEE. CDR3: CASSVVGLATYNEQFF.

The chain has TRBV21-1 and TRBJ2-5; TCRdb's assignment of TRBD1 cannot be checked, as there is no DNA. TRBV21-1 is reported as a pseudogene. CDR3 length: 17 amino acids. The CDR3 loop is CASSKDGRDRFQETQYF.

The chain carries TRBV6-6 and TRBJ1-5. In germline, CDR1 is MNHNY, CDR2 SVGAGI (reference sequence). The CDR3 contains 16 residues. The CDR3 sequence: CASSPTASLSNQPQHF.

The chain carries TRBV20-1 and TRBJ1-4. The CDR3 is 15 residues long. CDR1 is DFQATT and CDR2 is SNEGSKA in the germline V gene (reference sequence). The CDR3: CSARDLGETNEKLFF.

This chain uses TRBV27 with TRBJ2-7. Germline V gene sequence: CDR1 MNHEY, CDR2 SMNVEV (reference sequence). The CDR3 runs to 13 residues. CDR3 amino acids: CASAWGGPYEQYF.

The V gene is TRBV5-1, the J gene TRBJ1-2; TCRdb gives TRBD1 as the D gene, but with no DNA this cannot be confirmed. The CDR3 spans 15 residues. Germline V gene data show CDR1 as SGHRS and CDR2 as YFSETQ. The CDR3 loop reads CASSLVTADPDGYTF.

The J gene is TRBJ2-1, the V gene TRBV7-8; the D gene TCRdb calls, TRBD1, cannot be checked with no DNA. Per the germline V gene, CDR1 is SGHVS and CDR2 is FQNEAQ. The CDR3 contains 18 residues. CDR3 loop: CASSSDRQGRSIYNEQFF.

This chain uses TRBV20-1 with TRBJ1-2; TCRdb lists TRBD1, though no DNA is available to test this call. Germline lookup yields CDR1 DFQATT and CDR2 SNEGSKA (reference sequence). There are 13 residues in the CDR3. The CDR3 loop is CSARDTGLYGYTF.

The V call is TRBV4-3, the J call TRBJ1-1; with no DNA, the TCRdb D assignment of TRBD1 cannot be verified. The CDR3 runs 15 residues. Germline-derived CDR1 and CDR2 are LGHNA and YSLEER. The CDR3 sequence is CASSQDPGGRTEAFF.

This sequence joins TRBV29-1 and TRBJ2-7; no DNA is available, so the TRBD1 call from TCRdb remains unchecked. CDR3 length: 14 residues. From germline, CDR1 is SQVTM and CDR2 ANQGSEA. The CDR3 sequence: CSVELRGSNYEQYF.

The rearrangement joins TRBV29-1 to TRBJ2-2; TCRdb indicates TRBD2, and absent DNA this call remains unverified. The germline gives CDR1 SQVTM, CDR2 ANQGSEA. This CDR3 has 14 amino acids. The CDR3 loop reads CSVGWTSGTGELFF.